One and the same sample provided the 15 T cell receptor beta chains below, sequenced in a study of T cell responses to AZD1222 COVID-19 vaccine (dated by TCRdb to the early 2020s). What the time point label conveys for this sample: about 28 days (+/-7) after the second vaccine dose. Libraries were prepared through the immunoSEQ multiplex PCR assay. The table comes from immuneACCESS by way of TCRdb, which keeps in-frame sequences with V and J called. Part of the clones is missing from these tables; in studies checked, under half for an unresolved V gene and the rest for unknown reasons. Recorded for this sample are 140,000 to 150,000 clones; about 89% of them occurred a single time. The top ten clonotypes cover about 4% of the sample. Sequencing used peripheral blood, obtained 28 days after the second AZD1222 dose. The source of these receptors is an adult who received the AZD1222 COVID-19 vaccine.

In its sample, this clone was seen a few times. The J gene is TRBJ2-7, the V gene TRBV5-1; 7 bases agree with TRBD1. V lost 2 bases, J lost 0 bases, and 11 bases stayed unmatched. CDR1 is SGHRS and CDR2 is YFSETQ in the germline V gene. The CDR3 runs 17 residues. The CDR3 spells CASSFQAGGLSSYEQYF. For the CDR3, the DNA is TGCGCCAGCAGCTTCCAAGCAGGGGGTCTAAGCTCCTACGAGCAGTACTTC. Filled out from reference TRBV5-1 and TRBJ2-7, the complete variable domain reads KAGVTQTPRYLIKTRGQQVTLSCSPISGHRSVSWYQQTPGQGLQFLFEYFSETQRNKGNFPGRFSGRQFSNSRSEMNVSTLELGDSALYLCASSFQAGGLSSYEQYFGPGTRLTVT.

This clone was counted once. This rearrangement joins TRBV14 to TRBJ1-1; a weak D match, TRBD1 (5 bases). The CDR3 contains 15 residues. The germline V and J ends were trimmed by 2 bases and 1 base, with 11 bases remaining between them. Per the germline V gene, CDR1 is SGHDN and CDR2 is FVKESK. CDR3: CASSQWQGPNTEAFF. The CDR3 nucleotides are TGTGCCAGCAGCCAATGGCAGGGCCCGAACACTGAAGCTTTCTTT.

The rearrangement uses TRBV6-1 and TRBJ1-5; no clear D gene. CDR3 length: 13 residues. Looked up from germline, CDR1 is MNHNS and CDR2 is SASEGT. The ends were cut back, 1 base at V and 4 bases at J, with 5 bases in the middle. The DNA of the CDR3 is TGTGCCAGCAGTGAAGTGGGGAATCAGCCCCAGCATTTT. Translation: CASSEVGNQPQHF.

With regard to this clone: An end of the junction differs from the germline gene, which may be a read error. J is TRBJ1-5 and V is TRBV19, with 8 bases fitting TRBD1. Germline CDR1 and CDR2: LNHDA and SQIVND (reference sequence). This CDR3 comprises 15 residues. CDR3 coding DNA: TGTGCCAGTAGTACTACAGGGGGAAGCAGTCAGCCCCAGCATTTT. This encodes CASSTTGGSSQPQHF.

This clone was observed a single time. The chain joins TRBV6-1 to TRBJ2-7; D is unresolved. This CDR3 has 11 amino acids. The V and J ends lost 3 bases and 6 bases respectively, with 6 bases between them. Germline V lookup: CDR1 MNHNS, CDR2 SASEGT. The DNA of the CDR3 is TGTGCCAGCAGTGAGATCAGCGAGCAGTACTTC. It specifies CASSEISEQYF.

This chain connects TRBV2 to TRBJ2-7; D ambiguous. The V gene lost 3 bases and the J gene lost 0 bases, with 9 bases spanning the gap. CDR1 and CDR2 from the germline V gene are SNHLY and FYNNEI. The CDR3 is 14 amino acids. CDR3 loop: CASSENTLSYEQYF. The CDR3 DNA sequence: TGTGCCAGCAGTGAGAACACACTCTCCTACGAGCAGTACTTC. Based on the CDR3 plus reference TRBV2 and TRBJ2-7, the full variable domain is EPEVTQTPSHQVTQMGQEVILRCVPISNHLYFYWYRQILGQKVEFLVSFYNNEISEKSEIFDDQFSVERPDGSNFTLKIRSTKLEDSAMYFCASSENTLSYEQYFGPGTRLTVT.

The genes are TRBV29-1 and TRBJ1-1; 7 bases agree with TRBD1. Trimming cost V 6 bases and J 1 base; bases outside gene matches: 5. The CDR3 runs 13 residues. Germline assignment: CDR1 SQVTM and CDR2 ANQGSEA. The DNA of the CDR3 is TGCAGCGTCGCCGGGACAGCGAACACTGAAGCTTTCTTT. Amino acid sequence: CSVAGTANTEAFF.

The chain recombines TRBV6-1 with TRBJ1-2; D unclear. Germline values: CDR1 MNHNS, CDR2 SASEGT. V was cut by 3 bases and J by 4 bases, with 12 bases left in between. CDR3 size: 14 residues. CDR3 in amino acids: CASSDQRRTYGYTF. CDR3 nucleotide sequence: TGTGCCAGCAGTGACCAACGACGGACCTATGGCTACACCTTC.

The rearrangement joins TRBV9 to TRBJ2-1, with 11 bases lining up with TRBD2. There are 16 residues in the CDR3. CDR1 is SGDLS and CDR2 is YYNGEE in the germline V gene. J was trimmed by 6 bases and V by 4 bases; bases with no gene match: 9. Here the CDR3 DNA reads TGTGCCAGCAGCCTATTTAGCGGGAGGGCCCGCAATGAGCAGTTCTTC. Encoded protein: CASSLFSGRARNEQFF.

The chain joins TRBV30 to TRBJ1-1; D unclear. CDR1 and CDR2 from the germline V gene are GTSNPN and SVGIG (reference sequence). The ends were cut back, 3 bases at V and 6 bases at J, with 17 bases in the middle. The CDR3 spans 14 residues. The CDR3 region is CAWRSNFLLAEAFF. In nucleotides, the CDR3 is TGTGCCTGGAGATCAAATTTTTTGCTCGCTGAAGCTTTCTTT.

The chain has TRBV27 and TRBJ1-6; the match to TRBD1 covers 8 bases. Germline CDR1 and CDR2: MNHEY and SMNVEV (reference sequence). This CDR3 has 15 amino acids. The ends lost 6 bases at V and 7 bases at J; junction bases unmatched: 8. As DNA, the CDR3 is TGTGCCAGCAGGGAACGGACAGGGACCAATTCACCCCTCCACTTT. It yields the protein CASRERTGTNSPLHF.

This clone was detected only once. CDR3 amino acids: CAWSVLQGNEKLFF. The CDR3, as DNA: TGTGCCTGGAGTGTACTACAGGGAAATGAAAAACTGTTTTTT. The rearrangement uses TRBV30 and TRBJ1-4, with a weak D call TRBD1 (6 bases). Trimming removed 0 bases at V and 5 bases at J, with 10 bases between. The CDR3 extends over 14 amino acids. Per germline, CDR1 GTSNPN and CDR2 SVGIG (reference sequence).

The gene calls are TRBV5-4 and TRBJ2-6; D remains ambiguous. Trimming shortened V by 0 bases and J by 0 bases, and 7 bases separated the two germline ends. The CDR3 is 16 residues long. The germline V gene encodes CDR1 SGHNT and CDR2 YYREEE (reference sequence). CDR3 coding DNA: TGTGCCAGCAGCTTGGACCCCGACTCTGGGGCCAACGTCCTGACTTTC. It translates to CASSLDPDSGANVLTF.

The chain joins TRBV2 to TRBJ1-2; TRBD1 aligns across 9 bases. Germline V lookup: CDR1 SNHLY, CDR2 FYNNEI. J lost 4 bases, V lost 4 bases, and 16 bases had no gene match. This CDR3 has 18 residues. CDR3 coding DNA: TGTGCCAGCAGTGCCCCAAGGGACAGGGTTATCCCAAGCTATGGCTACACCTTC. Amino acids: CASSAPRDRVIPSYGYTF.

V gene TRBV18 combines with J gene TRBJ2-2; D might be TRBD2 (6 bases). The CDR3 loop spans 17 amino acids. The germline V and J ends were trimmed by 3 bases and 5 bases, with 19 bases remaining between them. Per germline, CDR1 KGHSH and CDR2 LQKENI. CDR3 sequence reads: CASSPFVGNGGTGELFF. The CDR3 nucleotides read TGTGCCAGCTCACCGTTCGTGGGGAATGGAGGGACCGGGGAGCTGTTTTTT.